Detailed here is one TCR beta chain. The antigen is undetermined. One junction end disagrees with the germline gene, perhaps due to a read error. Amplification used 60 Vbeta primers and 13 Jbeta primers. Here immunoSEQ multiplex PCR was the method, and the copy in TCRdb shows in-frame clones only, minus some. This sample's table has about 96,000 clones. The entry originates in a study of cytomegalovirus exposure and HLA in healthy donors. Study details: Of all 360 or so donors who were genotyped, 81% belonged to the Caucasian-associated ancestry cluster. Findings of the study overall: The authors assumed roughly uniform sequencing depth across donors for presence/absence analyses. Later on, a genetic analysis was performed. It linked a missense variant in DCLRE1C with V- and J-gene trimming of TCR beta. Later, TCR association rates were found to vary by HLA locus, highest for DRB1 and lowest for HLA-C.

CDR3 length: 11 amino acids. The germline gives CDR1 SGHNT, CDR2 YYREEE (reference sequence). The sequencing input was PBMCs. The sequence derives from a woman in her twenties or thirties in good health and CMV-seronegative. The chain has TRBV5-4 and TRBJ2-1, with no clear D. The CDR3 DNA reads TGTGCCAGCAGTTCTGACAAGGAGCAGTTCTTC. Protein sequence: CASSSDKEQFF.